This T cell receptor (beta chain) was identified during a study of cytomegalovirus exposure and HLA in healthy donors. General study findings and limits: Under in vitro conditions, three CMV-associated chains were confirmed as specific for CMV antigens. Because they were indistinguishable, some V segments, including TRBV6-2 and TRBV6-3, were excluded.

Worth noting for this clone: The antigen remains undetermined.

Both 60 Vbeta primers and 13 Jbeta primers went into the PCR. Assay used: immunoSEQ multiplex PCR; TCRdb lists only in-frame clones, some missing. The data contain more than 55,000 clones, approximately 83% of them singletons. This CDR3 region has 13 residues. Losses at the gene ends were 2 bases for V and 11 bases for J; bases not matched to a gene: 8. Germline V gene sequence: CDR1 GTSNPN, CDR2 SVGIG (reference sequence). Input material: PBMCs. The TCR comes from a human donor in good health. The chain couples TRBV30 to TRBJ1-1; TRBD1 matches at 10 bases. CDR3 nucleotide sequence: TGTGCCTGGAGTTCCGGGACAGGGGTTGGTGCTTTCTTT. This codes for CAWSSGTGVGAFF.